Below, 32 T cell receptor beta chains from the same sample are listed, as sequenced in a study of beta chain features in type 1 diabetes. Expressed TCRB transcripts were sequenced after all isolated RNA was converted to cDNA. The assay was immunoSEQ multiplex PCR, and TCRdb's table has in-frame clones only and misses some. This table holds roughly 370,000 clones, approximately 14% found once. Sequenced input: naive CD4+ T cells from blood. The source of these receptors is a man aged 25 to 40 in good health.

The chain combines TRBV30 with TRBJ2-3; D might be TRBD1 (6 bases). Germline CDR1 is GTSNPN and CDR2 is SVGIG (reference sequence). CDR3 size: 13 residues. V lost 4 bases to trimming and J lost 2 bases, with 10 bases between them. The CDR3 bases are TGTGCCTGGACGGGACATCCCACAGATACGCAGTATTTT. Translation: CAWTGHPTDTQYF. The variable domain in full, completed from reference TRBV30 and TRBJ2-3, reads SQTIHQWPATLVQPVGSPLSLECTVEGTSNPNLYWYRQAAGRGLQLLFYSVGIGQISSEVPQNLSASRPQDRQFILSSKKLLLSDSGFYLCAWTGHPTDTQYFGPGTRLTVL.

This clone was seen only a few times. The chain is built from TRBV7-2 and TRBJ2-1; D is unclear. CDR1 SGHTA and CDR2 FQGNSA come from the germline V gene. This CDR3 spans 14 amino acids. The ends were cut back, 3 bases at V and 0 bases at J, with 6 bases in the middle. CDR3 in amino acids: CASSFGFSYNEQFF. Written as DNA, the CDR3 is TGTGCCAGCAGCTTCGGGTTCTCCTACAATGAGCAGTTCTTC.

Worth noting for this clone: Different DNA sequences within this sample yield the same CDR3. The genes are TRBV29-1 and TRBJ1-1; unclear D gene. From germline, CDR1 is SQVTM and CDR2 ANQGSEA. Deletions cut 7 bases from V and 1 base from J, with 4 bases between. The CDR3 is 10 residues long. The DNA of the CDR3 is TGCAGCGGACAGAACACTGAAGCTTTCTTT. Translating gives CSGQNTEAFF.

The V gene is TRBV7-2, the J gene TRBJ2-7; the D gene is possibly TRBD1 (6 bases). This CDR3 spans 18 amino acids. V was cut by 1 base and J by 2 bases, with 21 bases left in between. Looked up from germline, CDR1 is SGHTA and CDR2 is FQGNSA. CDR3 nucleotide sequence: TGTGCCAGCAGCTTAGTAGGGGTGGGCTTGGGGGCGCCCTACGAGCAGTACGTC. It translates to CASSLVGVGLGAPYEQYV.

The chain recombines TRBV11-2 with TRBJ2-7, with a possible D match to TRBD2 (5 bases). The CDR3 runs to 14 residues. CDR1 is SGHAT and CDR2 is FQNNGV in the germline V gene. The germline V and J ends were trimmed by 2 bases and 3 bases, with 11 bases remaining between them. CDR3 loop: CASSLIPADYEQYF. CDR3 nucleotides: TGTGCCAGCAGCTTAATTCCAGCGGACTACGAGCAGTACTTC.

The CDR3 sequence: CASSQNLASGEQYF. Here the CDR3 DNA reads TGTGCCAGCAGCCAAAATCTAGCGAGCGGCGAGCAGTACTTC. The chain recombines TRBV6-6 with TRBJ2-7; possibly TRBD2 for D (6 bases). The CDR3 totals 14 residues. The V and J ends lost 6 bases and 6 bases respectively, with 18 bases between them. Germline V gives CDR1 MNHNY, CDR2 SVGAGI (reference sequence).

The chain uses TRBV5-1 and TRBJ2-2; D is possibly TRBD1 (5 bases). The germline V and J ends were trimmed by 7 bases and 1 base, with 11 bases remaining between them. The CDR3 contains 14 residues. CDR1 and CDR2 from the germline V gene are SGHRS and YFSETQ. Here the CDR3 DNA reads TGCGCCAGCGGGATTACAGGGAACACCGGGGAGCTGTTTTTT. Translation: CASGITGNTGELFF.

Only a few counts were recorded for this clone. The chain links TRBV2 to TRBJ2-1; possible D gene TRBD2, 6 bases. V lost 8 bases and J lost 10, with 12 bases in between. Per germline, CDR1 SNHLY and CDR2 FYNNEI. The CDR3 loop spans 11 amino acids. The CDR3: CASSGLGEQFF. As DNA, the CDR3 is TGTGCCAGCTCGGGACTGGGAGAGCAGTTCTTC.

V and J are TRBV5-1 and TRBJ1-2; no reliable D call. Germline V gene lookup returns CDR1 SGHRS and CDR2 YFSETQ. V lost 3 bases, J lost 8 bases, and 17 bases lay in between. This CDR3 contains 14 residues. Here the CDR3 reads CASSSDGSFSGYTF. The CDR3 DNA is TGCGCCAGCAGCTCGGACGGAAGCTTTTCGGGCTACACCTTC.

This clone was seen a few times. CDR3 coding DNA: TGTGCCAGCAGCGTATTTGGGGAGGTCTACAATGAGCAGTTCTTC. Protein product: CASSVFGEVYNEQFF. The chain combines TRBV9 with TRBJ2-1; D possibly corresponds to TRBD2 (6 bases). The ends were cut back, 1 base at V and 3 bases at J, with 11 bases in the middle. Germline CDR1 SGDLS, CDR2 YYNGEE. This CDR3 comprises 15 residues.

The chain couples TRBV4-1 to TRBJ2-1; 10 bases agree with TRBD2. CDR1 is MGHRA and CDR2 is YSYEKL in the germline V gene. This CDR3 has 17 residues. J gave up 1 base and V 3 bases, and 6 bases lay outside the gene matches. The CDR3: CASSQFSGRKSYNEQFF. The DNA of the CDR3 is TGCGCCAGCAGCCAGTTTAGCGGGAGGAAGTCCTACAATGAGCAGTTCTTC.

This rearrangement joins TRBV7-9 to TRBJ2-3; D might be TRBD1 or TRBD2, each matching 5 bases. V was shortened by 8 bases and J by 8 bases, with 20 bases between the two germline ends. The CDR3 consists of 14 residues. The germline V gene encodes CDR1 SEHNR and CDR2 FQNEAQ (reference sequence). CDR3 sequence: CASALTDRGVTQYF. The CDR3 bases are TGTGCCAGCGCATTGACCGATCGAGGGGTTACGCAGTATTTT.

This clone was detected only a few times. J is TRBJ2-3 and V is TRBV7-3; no clear D. In germline, CDR1 is SGHTA, CDR2 FQGTGA. This CDR3 has 15 amino acids. V dropped 0 bases and J dropped 6 bases, with 13 bases sitting between them. CDR3: CASSLTGGSWDTQYF. CDR3 nucleotides: TGTGCCAGCAGCTTAACCGGTGGTAGTTGGGATACGCAGTATTTT.

The sample holds a few counts of this clone. This chain connects TRBV7-9 to TRBJ1-3; a weak D match, TRBD1 (5 bases). Trimming cost V 4 bases and J 2 bases, with 12 bases left between them. The CDR3 spans 15 residues. Per germline, CDR1 SEHNR and CDR2 FQNEAQ (reference sequence). Here the CDR3 reads CASSSLQDTGNTIYF. CDR3 coding DNA: TGTGCCAGCAGCTCTCTACAGGATACTGGAAACACCATATATTTT.

This clone was found a few times. For the CDR3, the DNA is TGTGCCAGCAGCTTAAGGCTAGATCAGGGTCAAGAGACCCAGTACTTC. This translates into CASSLRLDQGQETQYF. The V call is TRBV5-4, the J call TRBJ2-5; D may be TRBD1 (5 bases). Germline CDR1 and CDR2: SGHNT and YYREEE (reference sequence). Trimming removed 2 bases from V and 2 bases from J, with 16 bases in between. CDR3 length equals 16 residues.

J is TRBJ2-3 and V is TRBV18; D may be TRBD2 (6 bases). The CDR3 sequence is 16 residues long. CDR1 and CDR2 from the germline V gene are KGHSH and LQKENI. V lost 1 base and J 2 bases, leaving 13 bases between the germline ends. The CDR3 DNA sequence: TGTGCCAGCTCACCACTTCACGGGGGAGACACAGATACGCAGTATTTT. Translation gives CASSPLHGGDTDTQYF.

In its sample, this clone was seen a few times. The chain employs TRBV7-9 and TRBJ1-2; TRBD1 might be the D (5 bases). Germline CDR1 SEHNR, CDR2 FQNEAQ (reference sequence). There are 13 residues in the CDR3. With 1 base removed from V and 7 bases from J, the gap between germline ends came to 10 bases. The CDR3 coding sequence is TGTGCCAGCAGCTTAGTACAAGGGGTTGGCTACACCTTC. Translated, it gives CASSLVQGVGYTF.

A single count supports this clone. V usage is TRBV4-3 and J usage is TRBJ2-3; 9 nucleotides agree with TRBD1. The V and J ends lost 2 bases and 4 bases, in that order; junction bases with no gene match: 7. This CDR3 region has 16 residues. Per germline, CDR1 LGHNA and CDR2 YSLEER. The CDR3 sequence is CASSQIGQGIPDTQYF. The CDR3 DNA is TGCGCCAGCAGCCAAATTGGACAGGGGATCCCAGATACGCAGTATTTT.

In its sample, this clone was seen a few times. This chain uses TRBV4-1 with TRBJ2-5, with D maybe TRBD1 (6 bases). The CDR3 sequence is 14 residues long. Germline V gene data show CDR1 as MGHRA and CDR2 as YSYEKL. V shed 2 bases and J shed 6 bases, with 13 bases lying between them. The DNA for the CDR3 is TGCGCCAGCAGCCAAATGGACAGCCAGAAGACCCAGTACTTC. It translates to CASSQMDSQKTQYF.

The chain combines TRBV18 with TRBJ2-7, with D possibly being TRBD2 (6 bases). The CDR3 contains 15 residues. Germline values: CDR1 KGHSH, CDR2 LQKENI. V lost 3 bases, J lost 3 bases, and 15 bases lay in between. CDR3 sequence (DNA): TGTGCCAGCTCACCTAACTACGGGACTGGCTACGAGCAGTACTTC. Translation: CASSPNYGTGYEQYF.

This clone came up a few times. This chain uses TRBV6-6 with TRBJ2-1; 8 positions match TRBD2. Per the germline V gene, CDR1 is MNHNY and CDR2 is SVGAGI (reference sequence). The CDR3 length is 11 residues. Trimming at V came to 8 bases and at J to 14 bases, leaving 8 bases not matched to a gene. CDR3 nucleotide sequence: TGTGCCAGCGACCGGACTAGCCGTAAGTTCTTC. This encodes CASDRTSRKFF.

This clone was observed a few times. V and J are TRBV7-8 and TRBJ2-1, with D unresolved. The germline V gene has CDR1 SGHVS and CDR2 FQNEAQ. V gave up 0 bases and J gave up 7 bases, with 13 bases separating them. The CDR3 spans 15 residues. The CDR3 reads CASSLALSERNEQFF. The CDR3 DNA is TGTGCCAGCAGCTTAGCCCTGTCCGAGAGGAATGAGCAGTTCTTC.

This clone was detected only a few times. The chain uses TRBV29-1 and TRBJ2-3, with a possible D match to TRBD1 (8 bases). The CDR3 length is 16 residues. The V gene lost 7 bases and the J gene lost 3 bases, with 23 bases spanning the gap. The germline gives CDR1 SQVTM, CDR2 ANQGSEA. CDR3 nucleotide sequence: TGCAGCGCTAGGGGCTCGGACAGGGAGGGAACAGATACGCAGTATTTT. It translates to CSARGSDREGTDTQYF.

As regards this clone: At the DNA level, this CDR3 is encoded by other sequences in the same sample as well. The chain couples TRBV18 to TRBJ2-5; D not resolved. V was pared by 1 base and J by 6 bases, with 3 bases between. Germline V gives CDR1 KGHSH, CDR2 LQKENI. The CDR3 covers 11 residues. The CDR3 region has the DNA TGTGCCAGCTCACCACTGAAGACCCAGTACTTC. Translating it yields CASSPLKTQYF.

Note on this clone: A junction end diverges from the germline sequence, so it may reflect a read error. V and J are TRBV5-1 and TRBJ2-3; tentatively, D is TRBD1 (6 bases). The CDR3 runs 15 residues. CDR1 is SGHRS, CDR2 YFSETQ, per germline. In DNA, the CDR3 is TGCGCCAGCAGCTTCCGAGGACAGAGGACAGAGACGCAGTATTTT. Encoded protein: CASSFRGQRTETQYF.

The rearrangement uses TRBV19 and TRBJ1-5; the D is unclear. The CDR3 is 14 amino acids. V was cut by 6 bases and J by 0 bases, with 9 bases left in between. CDR1 and CDR2 from the germline V gene are LNHDA and SQIVND (reference sequence). As DNA, the CDR3 is TGTGCCAGTAGCCTTTCCCCTAGCAATCAGCCCCAGCATTTT. Protein: CASSLSPSNQPQHF.

The gene calls are TRBV7-2 and TRBJ1-5; D not resolved. Germline V gene lookup returns CDR1 SGHTA and CDR2 FQGNSA. V was trimmed by 5 bases and J by 7 bases, leaving 12 bases between them. The CDR3 covers 13 residues. The DNA for the CDR3 is TGTGCCAGCAGCCCTCGGGAGCGGCAGCCCCAGCATTTT. The encoded protein is CASSPRERQPQHF.

J is TRBJ2-2 and V is TRBV29-1; D not resolved. This CDR3 has 10 amino acids. Germline V gives CDR1 SQVTM, CDR2 ANQGSEA. The V and J ends lost 6 bases and 8 bases respectively, with 7 bases between them. Written as DNA, the CDR3 is TGCAGCGTCGAACGGGGGGAGCTGTTTTTT. This encodes CSVERGELFF.

V usage is TRBV9 and J usage is TRBJ2-1, with unresolved D. Germline loops: CDR1 SGDLS, CDR2 YYNGEE. CDR3 length: 14 residues. V lost 6 bases to trimming and J lost 6 bases, with 16 bases between them. The chain's CDR3 is CASNPGPWANEQFF. The CDR3 DNA sequence: TGTGCCAGCAACCCCGGGCCCTGGGCCAATGAGCAGTTCTTC.

This clone was seen a handful of times. The J gene is TRBJ2-1, the V gene TRBV9, with 9 positions matching TRBD2. After removal of 2 bases from V and 2 bases from J, the junction contained 5 bases not matched to a gene. This CDR3 contains 16 residues. Germline values: CDR1 SGDLS, CDR2 YYNGEE. This CDR3 is CASSVIAGEPYNEQFF. In nucleotides, the CDR3 is TGTGCCAGCAGCGTTATAGCGGGGGAGCCCTACAATGAGCAGTTCTTC.

The chain is built from TRBV5-1 and TRBJ1-2, with D perhaps TRBD1 (6 bases). V lost 0 bases, J lost 5 bases, and 8 bases lay in between. Germline V gene sequence: CDR1 SGHRS, CDR2 YFSETQ. The CDR3 is made up of 13 amino acids. This chain's CDR3 is CASSLDRVYGYTF. The CDR3 DNA follows: TGCGCCAGCAGCTTGGACAGGGTTTATGGCTACACCTTC.

This rearrangement joins TRBV5-1 to TRBJ2-7; D call uncertain. CDR1 is SGHRS and CDR2 is YFSETQ in the germline V gene. V was clipped by 0 bases and J by 2 bases, with 12 bases between them. The CDR3 sequence is 15 residues long. The CDR3 region has the DNA TGCGCCAGCAGCTTGGCCGGGCAACCACCCTACGAGCAGTACGTC. This translates into CASSLAGQPPYEQYV.